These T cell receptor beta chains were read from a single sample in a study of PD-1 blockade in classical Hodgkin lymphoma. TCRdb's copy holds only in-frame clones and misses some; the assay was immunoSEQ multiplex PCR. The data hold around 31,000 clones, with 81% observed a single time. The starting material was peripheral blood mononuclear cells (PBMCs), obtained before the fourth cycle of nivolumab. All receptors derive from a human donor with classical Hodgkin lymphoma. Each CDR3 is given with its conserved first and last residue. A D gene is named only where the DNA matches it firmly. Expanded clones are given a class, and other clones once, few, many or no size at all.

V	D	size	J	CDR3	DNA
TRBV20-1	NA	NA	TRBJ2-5	CSARGRMAQYF	TGCAGTGCGAGGGGACGGATGGCCCAGTACTTC
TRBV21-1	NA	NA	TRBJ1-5	CASSQKYRVNQPQHF	TGTGCCAGCAGCCAAAAGTACAGGGTGAATCAGCCCCAGCATTTT
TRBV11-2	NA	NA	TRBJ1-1	CASSLGTYGTEAFF	TGTGCCAGCAGCTTAGGGACGTACGGCACTGAAGCTTTCTTT
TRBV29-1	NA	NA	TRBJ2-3	CSVGGGQRGTDTQYF	TGCAGCGTTGGGGGGGGACAGCGGGGGACAGATACGCAGTATTTT
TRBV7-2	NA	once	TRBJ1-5	CASSLRPAGRNQPQHF	TGTGCCAGCAGCTTACGGCCGGCAGGGAGAAATCAGCCCCAGCATTTT
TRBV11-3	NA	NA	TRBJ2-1	CASSPNGNEQFF	TGTGCCAGCAGCCCCAATGGCAATGAGCAGTTCTTC
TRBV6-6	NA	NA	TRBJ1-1	CASSYSRNPRRAFF	TGTGCCAGCAGTTACTCGAGAAACCCCCGGCGAGCTTTCTTT
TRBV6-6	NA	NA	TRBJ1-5	CASRQDGAGNQPQHF	TGTGCCAGCAGACAGGACGGGGCCGGGAATCAGCCCCAGCATTTT
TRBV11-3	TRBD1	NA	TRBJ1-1	CASSSGTGRGEAFF	TGTGCCAGCAGCTCCGGGACAGGGAGAGGAGAAGCTTTCTTT
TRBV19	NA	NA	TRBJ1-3	CASSETTGSGNTIYF	TGTGCCAGTAGCGAAACAACAGGGAGTGGAAACACCATATATTTT
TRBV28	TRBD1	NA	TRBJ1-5	CASSFSDRGGQPQHF	TGTGCCAGCAGTTTTTCGGACAGGGGGGGGCAGCCCCAGCATTTT
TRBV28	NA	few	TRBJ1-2	CASSTSGGGYTF	TGTGCCAGCTCCACCTCCGGCGGTGGCTACACCTTC
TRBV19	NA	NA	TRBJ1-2	CASTPLGNYGYTF	TGTGCCAGTACCCCCCTGGGGAACTATGGCTACACCTTC
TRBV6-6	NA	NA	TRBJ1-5	CASSYGHQPQHF	TGTGCCAGCAGTTACGGGCACCAGCCCCAGCATTTT
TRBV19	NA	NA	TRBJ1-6	CASSIGGTYNSPLHF	TGTGCCAGTAGTATCGGGGGAACCTATAATTCACCCCTCCACTTT
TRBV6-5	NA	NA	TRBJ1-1	CASVMWTEAFF	TGTGCCTCCGTCATGTGGACTGAAGCTTTCTTT
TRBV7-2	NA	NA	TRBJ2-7	CASSSSGNHEQYF	TGTGCCAGCAGCTCCTCAGGGAACCACGAGCAGTACTTC
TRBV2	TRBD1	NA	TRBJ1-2	CASSEGTGAYGYTF	TGTGCCAGCAGTGAGGGGACAGGTGCCTATGGCTACACCTTC
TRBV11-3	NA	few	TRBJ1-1	CASSRHMNTEAFF	TGTGCCAGCAGCCGTCACATGAACACTGAAGCTTTCTTT
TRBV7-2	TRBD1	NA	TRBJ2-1	CASSLQGARNNEQFF	TGTGCCAGCAGCCTACAGGGGGCCCGGAACAATGAGCAGTTCTTC
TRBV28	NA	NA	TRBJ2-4	CASSLTFSQNIQYF	TGTGCCAGCAGTTTAACCTTTTCCCAAAACATTCAGTACTTC
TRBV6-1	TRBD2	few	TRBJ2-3	CASRERGSTDTQYF	TGTGCCAGCAGGGAGCGGGGGTCTACAGATACGCAGTATTTT
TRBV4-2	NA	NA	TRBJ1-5	CASRSWVSSNQPQHF	TGTGCCAGCAGAAGTTGGGTGAGTAGCAATCAGCCCCAGCATTTT
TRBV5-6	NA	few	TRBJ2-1	CASSLSRGMMNEQFF	TGTGCCAGCAGCTTGAGCAGGGGAATGATGAATGAGCAGTTCTTC
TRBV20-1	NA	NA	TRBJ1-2	CSARVRSFYTF	TGCAGTGCTAGAGTCAGGTCTTTCTACACCTTC
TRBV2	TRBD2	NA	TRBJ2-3	CASSGLAGPTDTQYF	TGTGCCAGCAGTGGACTAGCGGGGCCCACAGATACGCAGTATTTT
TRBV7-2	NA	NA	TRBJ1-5	CASSTGGTQGPQHF	TGTGCCAGCAGTACTGGGGGGACCCAGGGGCCCCAGCATTTT
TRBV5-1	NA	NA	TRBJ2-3	CASSLEGEPGTDTQYF	TGCGCCAGCAGCTTGGAAGGAGAACCTGGCACAGATACGCAGTATTTT
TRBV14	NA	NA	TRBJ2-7	CASSQLGRGYEQYF	TGTGCCAGCAGCCAGTTGGGTCGGGGGTACGAGCAGTACTTC
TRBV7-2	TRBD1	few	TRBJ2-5	CASSIRTGAQETQYF	TGTGCCAGCAGCATCAGGACAGGGGCCCAAGAGACCCAGTACTTC
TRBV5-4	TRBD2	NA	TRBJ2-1	CASSLGGLAGRNEQFF	TGTGCCAGCAGCTTGGGCGGTCTAGCGGGAAGGAATGAGCAGTTCTTC
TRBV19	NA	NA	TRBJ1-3	CASFAGTKSSGNTIYF	TGTGCCAGTTTCGCCGGGACAAAGAGCTCTGGAAACACCATATATTTT
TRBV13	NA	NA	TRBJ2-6	CASSLLQGNVGANVLTF	TGTGCCAGCAGCTTATTACAGGGCAATGTTGGGGCCAACGTCCTGACTTTC
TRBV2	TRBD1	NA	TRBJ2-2	CASSAQGAAGELFF	TGTGCCAGCAGTGCACAGGGGGCCGCCGGGGAGCTGTTTTTT
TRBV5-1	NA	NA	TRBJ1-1	CASSLVTLNTEAFF	TGCGCCAGCAGCTTGGTTACATTGAACACTGAAGCTTTCTTT
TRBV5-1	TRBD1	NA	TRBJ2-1	CASSLIGQGTKQFF	TGCGCCAGCAGCTTGATAGGACAGGGGACGAAGCAGTTCTTC
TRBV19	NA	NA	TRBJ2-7	CASSQWQEGSEQYF	TGTGCCAGTAGCCAGTGGCAGGAGGGGAGCGAGCAGTACTTC
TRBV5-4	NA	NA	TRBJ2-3	CASSLELSTDTQYF	TGTGCCAGCAGCTTAGAACTGAGCACAGATACGCAGTATTTT
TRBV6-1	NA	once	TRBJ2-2	CASSGGRVSGELFF	TGTGCCAGCAGTGGAGGGCGGGTTAGCGGGGAGCTGTTTTTT